These 18 T cell receptor beta chains share one sample of origin, sequenced in a study of blood T cell repertoires in COVID-19. Sequencing used immunoSEQ multiplex PCR; TCRdb keeps in-frame clones, though not all of them. The sample has fewer than 200,000 clones; roughly four fifths are singletons. The sequenced material came from peripheral blood. Source of these receptors: a woman aged 80 or over with COVID-19, enrolled during active disease.

This chain links TRBV29-1 with TRBJ2-4; a possible D gene is TRBD1 (6 bases). CDR3 size: 12 residues. In germline, CDR1 is SQVTM, CDR2 ANQGSEA. The germline V and J ends were trimmed by 4 bases and 6 bases, with 10 bases remaining between them. The CDR3: CSVGDILNIQYF. Written as DNA, the CDR3 is TGCAGCGTTGGGGACATCTTAAACATTCAGTACTTC.

V usage is TRBV13 and J usage is TRBJ2-7; 8 nucleotides align to TRBD1. This CDR3 is built from 16 residues. The V and J ends lost 6 bases and 4 bases, in that order; junction bases with no gene match: 14. Germline CDR1 is PRHDT and CDR2 is FYEKMQ (reference sequence). CDR3 amino acids: CASSPKWGQGAYEQYF. The CDR3 DNA is TGTGCCAGCAGTCCAAAGTGGGGGCAGGGGGCTTACGAGCAGTACTTC.

The chain is built from TRBV7-9 and TRBJ1-3, with 7 nucleotides matching TRBD1. The V gene's germline CDR1 is SEHNR and CDR2 FQNEAQ (reference sequence). Trimming removed 5 bases from V and 4 bases from J; junction bases left unmatched: 8. The CDR3 spans 15 residues. Written as DNA, the CDR3 is TGTGCCAGCAGCGTCGGGACAGCTTTCGGAAACACCATATATTTT. Translated, it gives CASSVGTAFGNTIYF.

V usage is TRBV29-1 and J usage is TRBJ2-5; 8 nucleotides match TRBD1. Trimming cost V 4 bases and J 4 bases; bases outside gene matches: 5. CDR1 is SQVTM, CDR2 ANQGSEA, per germline. The CDR3 length is 13 residues. The CDR3 coding sequence is TGCAGCGTTGGTCATGGACAGGGAGAGACCCAGTACTTC. Its translation is CSVGHGQGETQYF.

The V gene is TRBV28, the J gene TRBJ1-1, with 7 nucleotides matching TRBD1. J gave up 0 bases and V 6 bases, and 4 bases lay outside the gene matches. In germline, CDR1 is MDHEN, CDR2 SYDVKM. This CDR3 has 14 amino acids. CDR3 loop: CASSQQGMNTEAFF. CDR3 DNA: TGTGCCAGCAGCCAACAGGGGATGAACACTGAAGCTTTCTTT.

The rearrangement joins TRBV6-5 to TRBJ1-6; 7 bases line up with TRBD1. This CDR3 is 15 amino acids long. Germline V CDR1 and CDR2: MNHEY, SVGAGI. Losses at the gene ends were 2 bases for V and 10 bases for J; bases not matched to a gene: 8. Here the CDR3 DNA reads TGTGCCAGCAGTTACGGGGCAGGGGGTGACTCACCCCTCCACTTT. It encodes CASSYGAGGDSPLHF.

As concerns this clone: Within the sample, other DNA sequences also encode this same CDR3. J is TRBJ2-1 and V is TRBV5-1, with TRBD2 matching over 10 bases. The CDR3 has 16 amino acids. CDR1 is SGHRS and CDR2 is YFSETQ in the germline V gene. J gave up 4 bases and V 0 bases, and 4 bases lay outside the gene matches. The CDR3 region is CASSLVASGSYNEQFF. The DNA for the CDR3 is TGCGCCAGCAGCTTGGTAGCTAGCGGGAGTTACAATGAGCAGTTCTTC.

This chain joins TRBV7-9 and TRBJ2-7, with D unclear. The CDR3 has 14 amino acids. Germline V lookup: CDR1 SEHNR, CDR2 FQNEAQ (reference sequence). V shed 1 base and J shed 6 bases, with 13 bases lying between them. CDR3 region: CASSLVTHNSEQYF. CDR3 nucleotides: TGTGCCAGCAGCTTAGTGACTCACAATTCCGAGCAGTACTTC. Together with reference TRBV7-9 and TRBJ2-7, the CDR3 gives the full variable domain: DTGVSQNPRHKITKRGQNVTFRCDPISEHNRLYWYRQTLGQGPEFLTYFQNEAQLEKSRLLSDRFSAERPKGSFSTLEIQRTEQGDSAMYLCASSLVTHNSEQYFGPGTRLTVT.

The CDR3 nucleotides are TGTGCCGGGCCTCAGGGGCCGGTAGCGAACACTGAAGCTTTCTTT. Its protein is CAGPQGPVANTEAFF. V gene TRBV2 combines with J gene TRBJ1-1; perhaps TRBD1 as D (6 bases). The CDR3 runs 15 residues. CDR1 is SNHLY and CDR2 is FYNNEI in the germline V gene. Trimming removed 11 bases from V and 1 base from J, with 20 bases in between.

The chain recombines TRBV19 with TRBJ2-7, with 9 bases aligning to TRBD1. The CDR3 runs 14 residues. V lost 3 bases to trimming and J lost 5 bases; unmatched junction nucleotides: 5. The germline V gene encodes CDR1 LNHDA and CDR2 SQIVND (reference sequence). The CDR3 region is CASSMGQGYDEQYF. The CDR3 region has the DNA TGTGCCAGTAGTATGGGACAGGGTTACGACGAGCAGTACTTC.

The rearrangement joins TRBV18 to TRBJ2-3, with D possibly matching TRBD1 (6 bases). V was cut by 4 bases and J by 2 bases, with 16 bases left in between. Germline lookup yields CDR1 KGHSH and CDR2 LQKENI. This CDR3 is 16 amino acids long. CDR3 nucleotides: TGTGCCAGCTCACTACAGGGTCGGGGAATCACAGATACGCAGTATTTT. Translating gives CASSLQGRGITDTQYF.

Comments on this clone: The sample carries other DNA sequences with the same CDR3. The V call is TRBV27, the J call TRBJ1-1, with D tentatively TRBD1 (5 bases). Germline CDR1 reads MNHEY; CDR2 reads SMNVEV (reference sequence). V dropped 3 bases and J dropped 2 bases, with 10 bases sitting between them. CDR3 length equals 14 residues. As DNA, the CDR3 is TGTGCCAGCAGTTTGGGGGGGGTTAACACTGAAGCTTTCTTT. Its protein is CASSLGGVNTEAFF.

The V gene is TRBV7-9, the J gene TRBJ1-6; TRBD1 agrees at 7 bases. This CDR3 spans 14 amino acids. From germline, CDR1 is SEHNR and CDR2 FQNEAQ (reference sequence). After removal of 6 bases from V and 10 bases from J, the junction contained 9 bases not matched to a gene. In DNA, the CDR3 is TGTGCCAGCAGGATGGGACAGTCAGGCTCACCCCTCCACTTT. Protein: CASRMGQSGSPLHF.

V usage is TRBV5-1 and J usage is TRBJ1-1; D might be TRBD1 (6 bases). This CDR3 contains 13 residues. Germline V gives CDR1 SGHRS, CDR2 YFSETQ. The ends were cut back, 0 bases at V and 7 bases at J, with 10 bases in the middle. The CDR3 DNA reads as TGCGCCAGCAGCTTGGGACAGGCCATTGAAGCTTTCTTT. Its translation is CASSLGQAIEAFF.

This clone appeared once. This chain uses TRBV4-2 with TRBJ1-5, with D possibly TRBD1 on 5 matching bases. The V end was cut by 1 base, the J end by 3 bases, with 10 bases between. The germline V gene has CDR1 LGHNA and CDR2 YNFKEQ. The CDR3 contains 15 residues. CDR3 DNA: TGTGCCAGCAGCCAAGCGGGGGGTAACAATCAGCCCCAGCATTTT. It yields the protein CASSQAGGNNQPQHF.

This clone was detected only a few times. This chain links TRBV5-1 with TRBJ1-4; D unresolved. The CDR3 runs 14 residues. Trimming took 2 bases from V and 3 from J, leaving 8 bases between them. Per the germline V gene, CDR1 is SGHRS and CDR2 is YFSETQ. The CDR3 DNA follows: TGCGCCAGCAGCTTTAGCAGTCCTAATGAAAAACTGTTTTTT. Translation: CASSFSSPNEKLFF. Using reference TRBV5-1 and TRBJ1-4 for the parts outside the CDR3, the full variable domain is KAGVTQTPRYLIKTRGQQVTLSCSPISGHRSVSWYQQTPGQGLQFLFEYFSETQRNKGNFPGRFSGRQFSNSRSEMNVSTLELGDSALYLCASSFSSPNEKLFFGSGTQLSVL.

The chain couples TRBV12-5 to TRBJ1-2; a possible D gene is TRBD1 (6 bases). The CDR3 runs 14 residues. With 6 bases removed from V and 4 bases from J, the gap between germline ends came to 15 bases. Per germline, CDR1 LGHNT and CDR2 FRNRAP. DNA for the CDR3: TGTGCTAGTGGCAACAAAGGGACAAGCTATGGCTACACCTTC. It encodes CASGNKGTSYGYTF.

This clone appeared a few times. The chain has TRBV28 and TRBJ1-6, with a tentative D call TRBD1 (5 bases). V was cut by 3 bases and J by 9 bases, with 12 bases left in between. Germline CDR1 is MDHEN and CDR2 is SYDVKM. This CDR3 has 14 amino acids. CDR3 sequence: CASSFQGSISPLHF. The CDR3 DNA reads as TGTGCCAGCAGTTTCCAGGGTAGTATTTCACCCCTCCACTTT.